The T cell receptor beta chain described here comes from a study of shared clonotypes between healthy human individuals. At the level of the study: Each donor's CD4 naive and CD4 memory cells filled three plates apiece, CD8 naive two, and CD8 memory one.

Assay: immunoSEQ multiplex PCR; the TCRdb copy retains only in-frame clones and omits some. The data contain more than 550,000 clones, about nine tenths of them singletons. Trimming stripped 3 bases from V and 0 bases from J, with 6 bases between. This CDR3 is built from 15 residues. In germline, CDR1 is SEHNR, CDR2 FQNEAQ (reference sequence). Sequencing was performed on memory CD8+ T cells from PBMCs. Described subset: CD45RO+ cells pooled with CCR7-negative TemRA cells. This sequence joins TRBV7-9 and TRBJ2-6; D uncertain. The TCR was taken from a man younger than 35 in good health. Some clones in this sample may be carry-over from other donors' samples. Here the CDR3 reads CASSFELSGANVLTF. The CDR3 coding sequence is TGTGCCAGCAGCTTTGAGCTCTCTGGGGCCAACGTCCTGACTTTC. The full variable domain, completed using reference TRBV7-9 and TRBJ2-6, is DTGVSQNPRHKITKRGQNVTFRCDPISEHNRLYWYRQTLGQGPEFLTYFQNEAQLEKSRLLSDRFSAERPKGSFSTLEIQRTEQGDSAMYLCASSFELSGANVLTFGAGSRLTVL.